This record concerns one TCR beta chain sequence. This sample was taken from a study of cytomegalovirus exposure and HLA in healthy donors. Germline V gene data show CDR1 as SNHLY and CDR2 as FYNNEI. V lost 7 bases to trimming and J lost 1 base, with 16 bases between them. This CDR3 has 15 amino acids. Here immunoSEQ multiplex PCR was the method, and the copy in TCRdb shows in-frame clones only, minus some. This sample has 60,000 to 90,000 clones; around 95% occur once, and the top ten carry about 0.63%. This clonotype was sampled from a woman aged 18-29 years in good health and CMV-seronegative. The sample consisted of PBMCs. The chain uses TRBV2 and TRBJ1-1, with D possibly TRBD1 on 6 matching bases. The CDR3 here is CASIFLGHSNTEAFF. The CDR3 bases are TGTGCCAGCATATTTCTGGGACATTCGAACACTGAAGCTTTCTTT.